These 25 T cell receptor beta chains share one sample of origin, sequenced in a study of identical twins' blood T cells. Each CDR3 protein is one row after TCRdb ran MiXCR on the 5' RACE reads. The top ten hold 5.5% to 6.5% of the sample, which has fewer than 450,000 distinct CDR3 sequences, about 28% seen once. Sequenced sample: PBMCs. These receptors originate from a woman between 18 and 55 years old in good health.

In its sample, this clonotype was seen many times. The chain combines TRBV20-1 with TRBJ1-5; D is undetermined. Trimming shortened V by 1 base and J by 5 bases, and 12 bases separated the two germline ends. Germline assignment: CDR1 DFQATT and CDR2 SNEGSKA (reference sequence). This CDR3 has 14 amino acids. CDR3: CSARAPLDYQPQHF. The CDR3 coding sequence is TGCAGTGCTAGAGCTCCACTAGACTATCAGCCCCAGCATTTT.

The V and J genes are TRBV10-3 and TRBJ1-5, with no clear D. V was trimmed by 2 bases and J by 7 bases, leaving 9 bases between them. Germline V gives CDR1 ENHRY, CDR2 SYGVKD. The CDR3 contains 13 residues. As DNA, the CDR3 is TGTGCCATCAGTGAGGGATACATACAGCCCCAGCATTTT. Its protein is CAISEGYIQPQHF.

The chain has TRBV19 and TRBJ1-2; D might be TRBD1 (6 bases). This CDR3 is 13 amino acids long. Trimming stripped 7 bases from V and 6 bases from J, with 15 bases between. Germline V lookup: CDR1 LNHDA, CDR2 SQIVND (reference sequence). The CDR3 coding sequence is TGTGCCAGTACTCCGAGGGGGTATGATGGCTACACCTTC. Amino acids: CASTPRGYDGYTF.

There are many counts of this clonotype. CDR3 sequence (DNA): TGTGCCAGCTCACTTTTTTCAACCAGACCCGGAGAGGCTCAGCCCCAGCATTTT. Encoded protein: CASSLFSTRPGEAQPQHF. The V call is TRBV18, the J call TRBJ1-5; D call uncertain. CDR3 length equals 18 residues. Germline lookup yields CDR1 KGHSH and CDR2 LQKENI. The V and J ends lost 4 bases and 6 bases respectively, with 25 bases between them. The whole variable domain, remainder taken from reference TRBV18 and TRBJ1-5, is NAGVMQNPRHLVRRRGQEARLRCSPMKGHSHVYWYRQLPEEGLKFMVYLQKENIIDESGMPKERFSAEFPKEGPSILRIQQVVRGDSAAYFCASSLFSTRPGEAQPQHFGDGTRLSIL.

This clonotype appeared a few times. CDR3 sequence (DNA): TGTGCCAGCAGCAAGGACAGAAAAATCTTGAACACTGAAGCTTTCTTT. This encodes CASSKDRKILNTEAFF. The chain combines TRBV7-9 with TRBJ1-1, with D maybe TRBD1 (6 bases). The germline V and J ends were trimmed by 5 bases and 0 bases, with 16 bases remaining between them. This CDR3 region has 16 residues. Germline V lookup: CDR1 SEHNR, CDR2 FQNEAQ (reference sequence). Filled out from reference TRBV7-9 and TRBJ1-1, the complete variable domain reads DTGVSQNPRHKITKRGQNVTFRCDPISEHNRLYWYRQTLGQGPEFLTYFQNEAQLEKSRLLSDRFSAERPKGSFSTLEIQRTEQGDSAMYLCASSKDRKILNTEAFFGQGTRLTVV.

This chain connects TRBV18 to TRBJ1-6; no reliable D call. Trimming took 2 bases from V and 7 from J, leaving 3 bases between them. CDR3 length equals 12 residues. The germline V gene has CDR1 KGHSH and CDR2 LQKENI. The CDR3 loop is CASSPGNSPLHF. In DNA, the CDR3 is TGTGCCAGCTCACCAGGGAATTCACCCCTCCACTTT. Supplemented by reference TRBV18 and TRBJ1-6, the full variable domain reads NAGVMQNPRHLVRRRGQEARLRCSPMKGHSHVYWYRQLPEEGLKFMVYLQKENIIDESGMPKERFSAEFPKEGPSILRIQQVVRGDSAAYFCASSPGNSPLHFGNGTRLTVT.

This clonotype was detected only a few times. CDR3 DNA: TGCGCCACCAGGTGGGGGGATGAGCAGTTCTTC. Protein: CATRWGDEQFF. The chain links TRBV10-2 to TRBJ2-1; tentatively, D is TRBD2 (6 bases). The CDR3 length is 11 residues. The V end lost 10 bases, the J end lost 8 bases, and 12 bases lay between the germline ends. Germline V gives CDR1 WSHSY, CDR2 SAAADI.

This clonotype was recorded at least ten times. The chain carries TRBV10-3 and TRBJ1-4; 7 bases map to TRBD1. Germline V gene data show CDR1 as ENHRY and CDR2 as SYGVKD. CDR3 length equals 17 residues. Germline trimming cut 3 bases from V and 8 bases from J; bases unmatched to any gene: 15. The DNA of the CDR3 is TGTGCCATCAGTGACTACCCTGGGTTAGGGGGCGAGGAAAAACTGTTTTTT. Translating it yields CAISDYPGLGGEEKLFF.

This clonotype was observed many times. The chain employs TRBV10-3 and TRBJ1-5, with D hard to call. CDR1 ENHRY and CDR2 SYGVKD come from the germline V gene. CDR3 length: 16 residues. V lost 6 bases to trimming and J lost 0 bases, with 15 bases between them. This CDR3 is CAISKERPNSNQPQHF. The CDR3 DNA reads TGTGCCATCAGCAAGGAGAGGCCAAATAGCAATCAGCCCCAGCATTTT.

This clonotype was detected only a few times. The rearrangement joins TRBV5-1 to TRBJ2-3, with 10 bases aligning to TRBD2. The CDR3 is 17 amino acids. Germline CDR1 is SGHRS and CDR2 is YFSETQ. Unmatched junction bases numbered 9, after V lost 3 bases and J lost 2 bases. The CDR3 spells CASSYAGLAGVTDTQYF. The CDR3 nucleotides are TGCGCCAGCAGCTACGCGGGCCTAGCGGGGGTCACAGATACGCAGTATTTT.

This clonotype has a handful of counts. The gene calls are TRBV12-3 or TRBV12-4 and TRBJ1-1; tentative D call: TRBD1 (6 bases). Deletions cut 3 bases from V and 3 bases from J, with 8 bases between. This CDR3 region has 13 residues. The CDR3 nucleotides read TGTGCCAGCAGTTTTTCAGGGGACACTGAAGCTTTCTTT. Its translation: CASSFSGDTEAFF.

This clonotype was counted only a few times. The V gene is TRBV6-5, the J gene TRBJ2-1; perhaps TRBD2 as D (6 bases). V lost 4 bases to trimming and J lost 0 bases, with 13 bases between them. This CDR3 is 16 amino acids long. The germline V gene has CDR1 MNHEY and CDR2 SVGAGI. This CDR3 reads CASSSRDSSSYNEQFF. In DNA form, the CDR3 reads TGTGCCAGCAGTTCGAGGGACTCCAGCTCCTACAATGAGCAGTTCTTC.

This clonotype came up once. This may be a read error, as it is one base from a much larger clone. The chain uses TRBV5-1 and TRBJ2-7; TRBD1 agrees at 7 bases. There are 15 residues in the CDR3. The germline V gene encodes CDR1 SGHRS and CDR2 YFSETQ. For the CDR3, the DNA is TGCGCCAGCAGCTTGGGGACAGGTGGGACCTACGAGCAGCACTTC. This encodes CASSLGTGGTYEQHF.

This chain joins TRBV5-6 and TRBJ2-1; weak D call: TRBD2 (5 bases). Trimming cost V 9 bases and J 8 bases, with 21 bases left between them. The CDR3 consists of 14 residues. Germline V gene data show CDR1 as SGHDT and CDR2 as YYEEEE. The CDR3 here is CAINLLRDPYEQFF. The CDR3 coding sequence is TGTGCCATCAACTTGCTGAGGGATCCCTATGAGCAGTTCTTC.

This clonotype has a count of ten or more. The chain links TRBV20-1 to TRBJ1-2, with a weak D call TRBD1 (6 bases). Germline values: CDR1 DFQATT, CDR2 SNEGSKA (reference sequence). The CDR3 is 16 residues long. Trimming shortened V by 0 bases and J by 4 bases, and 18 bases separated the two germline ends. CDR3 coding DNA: TGCAGTGCTAGAGACCCCTCGCCCGGGACACTCTATGGCTACACCTTC. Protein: CSARDPSPGTLYGYTF.

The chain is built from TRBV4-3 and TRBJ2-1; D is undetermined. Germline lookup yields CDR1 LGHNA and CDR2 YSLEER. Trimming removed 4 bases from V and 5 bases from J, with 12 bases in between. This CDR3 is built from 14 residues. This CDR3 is CASSRGVGNNEQFF. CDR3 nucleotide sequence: TGCGCCAGCAGCCGCGGCGTGGGGAACAATGAGCAGTTCTTC.

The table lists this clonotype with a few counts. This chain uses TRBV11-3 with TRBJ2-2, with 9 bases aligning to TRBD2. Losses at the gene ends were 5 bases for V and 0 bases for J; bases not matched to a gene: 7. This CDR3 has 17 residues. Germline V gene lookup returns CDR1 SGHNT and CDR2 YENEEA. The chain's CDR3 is CASSPPAGGPNTGELFF. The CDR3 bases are TGTGCCAGCAGCCCCCCAGCGGGGGGTCCGAACACCGGGGAGCTGTTTTTT.

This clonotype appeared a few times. This chain's CDR3 is CASSLGREATDTQYF. The CDR3, as DNA: TGTGCCAGCAGCTTAGGACGGGAGGCCACAGATACGCAGTATTTT. This rearrangement joins TRBV7-2 to TRBJ2-3; 7 bases match TRBD2. The CDR3 is 15 amino acids. Germline-derived CDR1 and CDR2 are SGHTA and FQGNSA. V trimming: 1 base; J trimming: 2 bases; junction bases outside the gene matches: 3.

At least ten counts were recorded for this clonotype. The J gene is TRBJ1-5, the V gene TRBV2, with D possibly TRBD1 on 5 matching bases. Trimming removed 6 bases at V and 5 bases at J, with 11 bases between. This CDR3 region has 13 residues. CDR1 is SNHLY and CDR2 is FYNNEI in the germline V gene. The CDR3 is CASRRVGDQPQHF. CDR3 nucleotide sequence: TGTGCCAGCAGGAGGGTGGGGGATCAGCCCCAGCATTTT.

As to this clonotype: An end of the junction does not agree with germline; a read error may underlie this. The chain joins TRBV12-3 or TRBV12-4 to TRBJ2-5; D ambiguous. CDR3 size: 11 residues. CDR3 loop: CASSLRETRYF. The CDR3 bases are TGTGCCAGCAGTTTAAGAGAGACCCGGTACTTC.

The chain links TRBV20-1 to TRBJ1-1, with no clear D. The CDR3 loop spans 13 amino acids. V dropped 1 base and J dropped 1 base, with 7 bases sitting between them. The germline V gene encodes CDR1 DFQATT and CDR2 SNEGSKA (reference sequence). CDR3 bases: TGCAGTGCTAGAGGGCTGAAGAACACTGAAGCTTTCTTT. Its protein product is CSARGLKNTEAFF.

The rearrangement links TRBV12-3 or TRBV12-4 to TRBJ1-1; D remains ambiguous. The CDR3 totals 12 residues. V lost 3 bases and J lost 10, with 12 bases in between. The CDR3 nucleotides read TGTGCCAGCAGTTTGGCTCTTCCGGGAGCTTTCTTT. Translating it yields CASSLALPGAFF.

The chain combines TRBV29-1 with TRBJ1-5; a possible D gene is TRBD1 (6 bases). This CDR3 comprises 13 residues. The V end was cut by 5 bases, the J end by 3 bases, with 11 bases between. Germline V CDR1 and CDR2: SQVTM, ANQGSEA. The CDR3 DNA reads TGCAGCGTTACAGGGAGCCCCAATCAGCCCCAGCATTTT. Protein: CSVTGSPNQPQHF. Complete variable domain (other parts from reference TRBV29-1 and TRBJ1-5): SAVISQKPSRDICQRGTSLTIQCQVDSQVTMMFWYRQQPGQSLTLIATANQGSEATYESGFVIDKFPISRPNLTFSTLTVSNMSPEDSSIYLCSVTGSPNQPQHFGDGTRLSIL.

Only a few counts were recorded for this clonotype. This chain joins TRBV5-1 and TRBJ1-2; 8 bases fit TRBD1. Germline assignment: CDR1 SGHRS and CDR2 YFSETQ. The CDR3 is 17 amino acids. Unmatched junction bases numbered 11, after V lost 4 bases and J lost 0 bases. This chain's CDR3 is CASSPIGQGIANYGYTF. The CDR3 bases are TGCGCCAGCAGCCCCATTGGACAGGGAATAGCTAACTATGGCTACACCTTC.

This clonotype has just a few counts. In DNA form, the CDR3 reads TGTGCCAGCATTCTGACAGGGGCATCGAACACCGGGGAGCTGTTTTTT. Its translation: CASILTGASNTGELFF. V and J are TRBV6-2 or TRBV6-3 and TRBJ2-2; TRBD1 agrees at 8 bases. The CDR3 has 16 residues. The J segment lost 0 bases and the V segment lost 7 bases, leaving 7 bases of the junction unmatched. CDR1 is MNHEY, CDR2 SVGEGT, per germline.